This T cell receptor beta chain was sequenced for a study of blood T cells in healthy people across ages (dated by TCRdb to about 2015). Notes on the research overall: In model experiments, roughly one uniquely barcoded TCR beta cDNA molecule per two T cells was captured by template switching. To track age-related changes in TCR beta repertoire diversity, the study relied on deep sequencing normalized with unique cDNA molecular identifiers. The donors were split into four age groups: young (average about 16 years), middle-aged (more than 35), aged (approximately 60) and long-lived (more than 80). Donors of different ages were randomly distributed across sequencing lanes to avoid experimental bias. For two donors (one aged 18 to 29 and one aged 80 or older), the study analyzed two additional independent replicas of 1 million unique cDNA reads from the same blood draw. Points the paper makes about the study in general: There was a strong correlation between observed TCR beta diversity and the percentage of naive T cells measured by flow cytometry. Because donor CMV infection status was unknown, age-related changes in expanded clonotypes were potentially confounded. Bulk unsorted PBMC profiling prevented conclusive comparison of naive and antigen-experienced compartments. Compared with the aged group, the long-lived group had more naive CD4+ T cells, fewer expanded clones and increased TCR diversity, suggesting age selection. Estimates of total diversity based on one million sequenced T cells were considered lower bounds and underestimates. As age increased, observed TCR beta diversity per million T cells dropped in a roughly linear way, and a significant reduction was already evident by age 40.

About this clonotype: What this receptor recognizes is not known. Base qualities are not recorded, but no much larger clone differs from it by a single base.

Systemically healthy Caucasian individuals from Russia, roughly 40 in total and aged about 6 to 95 years, were included as donors. Each donor gave 8 to 10 milliliters of peripheral blood, collected into EDTA-treated Vacutainer tubes. PBMCs were isolated by Ficoll-Paque density-gradient centrifugation, with at least 6 million obtained per sample. Trizol reagent was used to extract total RNA from the PBMCs, yielding at least 5 micrograms per sample. For every donor, flow cytometry on a PBMC aliquot measured the percentage of naive CD45RAhigh/CD27high T cells. The receptor library was made with 5' RACE. Sequencing used an Illumina HiSeq 2500. A second PCR of about 6 to 12 cycles was performed with a sample-barcoded 5' primer and a J-beta primer mix. Each TCR beta cDNA molecule received a unique molecular identifier from a template-switch 5' adaptor carrying 12 random nucleotides. Each sample yielded at least 3 million CDR3-containing paired-end reads. The Mint cDNA synthesis kit, primed by a TRBC-specific oligonucleotide, was used to synthesize first-strand cDNA from all RNA. All cDNA was treated with uracil-DNA glycosylase and then went through a first 18-cycle PCR with the universal primers M1SS and BC2_uni_R. The published analysis was carried out like this. Each sample was normalized by randomly selecting 1 million high-quality reads, each carrying a distinct molecular identifier. Reads with shared molecular identifiers were discarded instead of being binned into consensus sequences. MiTCR, run with a Q25 quality threshold and the strictest error-elimination algorithm, handled CDR3 identification, clonotype clustering and error correction. Lower-bound total TCR beta diversity was estimated with a nonparametric unseen species model using Euler transformation. TCRdb trimmed the raw reads at Q25, called clones with MiXCR and kept productive beta chains. Each record represents a unique CDR3 protein, reported with the most common genes and DNA among its rows. These V and J calls rely on TCRdb rather than the paper's analysis. The sample records 630,000 or so distinct CDR3 sequences, 25% to 30% of which are singletons. The top ten clones comprise roughly 14% of the sample.

CDR1 and CDR2 are read off the germline V gene (reference sequence) as DFQATT and SNEGSKA. CDR3 length: 14 amino acids, cysteine to phenylalanine. CDR3 DNA is the only sequence kept; it has 42 bases, read in frame from the first base. At the junction V is shortened by 2 bases and J by 5 bases; bases outside the gene matches: 4. This clonotype was obtained from a woman aged 80 or older in good health. The sequence joins TRBV20-1 to TRBJ2-1; the junction holds 9 bases that match TRBD1. Sequences were obtained from blood. The CDR3 corresponds to CSARKDRGHNEQFF. The DNA sequence is TGCAGTGCTAGAAAGGACAGGGGCCACAATGAGCAGTTCTTC.